The rows below give T cell receptor beta chains drawn from one sample of a study of tumor-infiltrating lymphocytes in primary liver carcinoma. Using its own MiXCR run on the multiplex PCR reads, TCRdb lists one record per CDR3 protein. Of 100,000 or so distinct CDR3 sequences in the sample, about 70% were seen once. The sample consisted of liver tumor tissue from sampling region 5. The receptors originated from a woman in her sixties or seventies with primary liver carcinoma and hepatitis B virus infection. The CDR3 runs from the conserved cysteine through the conserved F or W. D genes are given only for firm matches. Expanded clones get a size class; other rows say once, few or many, or leave the size out.

j_call v_call clone_size d_call cdr3_aa cdr3_nt
TRBJ1-1 TRBV28 few . CASRGMNTEAFF TGTGCCAGCAGGGGAATGAACACTGAAGCTTTCTTT
TRBJ2-3 TRBV7-8 . TRBD2 CASGDSLAGADTQYF TGTGCCAGCGGTGATAGTCTAGCGGGTGCAGATACGCAGTATTTT
TRBJ1-2 TRBV6-1 . . CASSSRLGGNYGYTF TGTGCCAGCAGTTCCCGATTGGGTGGGAATTATGGCTACACATTC
TRBJ2-1 TRBV6-1 . . CASESGFPSYNERFF TGTGCCAGCGAGTCTGGGTTTCCCTCCTACAATGAGCGGTTCTTC
TRBJ2-5 TRBV28 once . CASRGGWNGQETQYF TGTGCCAGCAGGGGGGGATGGAACGGTCAAGAGACCCAGTACTTC
TRBJ2-6 TRBV14 . . CASNHSVYKLLSGANILTF TGTGCCAGCAACCATTCGGTCTACAAGCTCCTCTCTGGGGCCAACATCCTGACTTTC
TRBJ2-1 TRBV6-1 . TRBD1 CGSSEQQGVSEQSF TGTGGCAGCAGTGAGCAACAGGGGGTTTCTGAGCAGTCCTTC
TRBJ2-3 TRBV29-1 . . CSVEVFRSPGTDTQYF TGCAGCGTTGAAGTTTTTCGGTCCCCGGGCACAGATACGCAGTATTTT
TRBJ2-3 TRBV28 . TRBD1 CASHPGQAWGTDMQYF TGTGCCTCGCACCCGGGACAGGCGTGGGGCACAGATATGCAGTATTTT
TRBJ2-3 TRBV11-2 . . CASSLDLGSTFLQYF TGTGCCAGCAGCTTAGATCTGGGTAGCACGTTCTTGCAGTATTTT
TRBJ2-4 TRBV12-5 many . CASGLVLGGSAKNIQYF TGTGCTAGTGGTTTGGTACTGGGGGGCTCGGCCAAAAACATTCAGTACTTC
TRBJ2-3 TRBV11-3 . TRBD2 CASGLESGLAGTDTQCF TGTGCCAGCGGCCTGGAATCGGGACTAGCGGGCACAGATACGCAGTGTTTT
TRBJ2-3 TRBV12-3/TRBV12-4 many . CASSSTALRTDTQYF TGTGCCAGCAGTTCAACCGCGTTAAGGACAGATACGCAGTATTTT
TRBJ2-7 TRBV6-1 . . CASSRTRASSYEQYF TGTGCCAGCAGTCGCACTCGTGCCAGCTCCTACGAGCAGTACTTC
TRBJ2-3 TRBV7-8 once . CASSLSPGLTPYF TGTGCCAGCAGCTTATCGCCGGGGCTAACGCCGTATTTT
TRBJ2-3 TRBV11-3 . . CARSLWDSPHTQYF TGTGCCAGGAGCTTATGGGATAGCCCACATACGCAGTATTTT
TRBJ2-5 TRBV7-9 many . CASSLLAETQYF TGTGCCAGCAGCTTACTAGCGGAGACCCAGTACTTC
TRBJ2-7 TRBV11-3 medium-sized . CASSTDRGEQYF TGTGCCAGCAGCACCGACAGAGGCGAGCAGTACTTC
TRBJ2-5 TRBV11-3 . TRBD2 CASSLPGGQETLYF TGTGCCAGCAGCTTACCGGGGGGTCAAGAGACCCTGTACTTC
TRBJ2-5 TRBV6-6 many TRBD2 CASRRNLAGDRETQYF TGTGCCAGCAGACGGAATCTAGCGGGAGATCGAGAGACCCAGTACTTC
TRBJ1-1 TRBV6-5 . . CANSYGGALNTEAFF TGTGCCAACAGTTACGGGGGGGCACTGAACACTGAAGCTTTCTTT
TRBJ2-1 TRBV29-1 . TRBD2 CSVGGTSLSDRNF TGCAGCGTTGGGGGGACTAGCTTGTCCGACAGGAACTTC
TRBJ2-5 TRBV29-1 once . CSVEGRIGEQETQYF TGCAGCGTTGAGGGGAGGATAGGGGAACAAGAGACCCAGTACTTC
TRBJ1-1 TRBV12-3/TRBV12-4 . . CDSSLTAGTEAFF TGTGACAGTAGTCTTACAGCGGGCACTGAAGCTTTCTTT
TRBJ1-4 TRBV5-1 many . CASSPDQNSIANEKLFF TGCGCCAGCAGCCCGGACCAAAACTCCATCGCTAATGAAAAACTGTTTTTT
TRBJ1-6 TRBV19 . . CASSTQRTSKSPLHF TGTGCCAGTAGTACTCAAAGGACGAGTAAATCACCCCTCCACTTT
TRBJ2-2 TRBV7-8 . TRBD2 CASSLWGLAGGLGGEPFF TGTGCCAGCAGCTTATGGGGGCTAGCGGGAGGGCTCGGCGGGGAGCCGTTTTTT
TRBJ2-7 TRBV11-2 . . CASSLGDVGISYEQYF TGTGCCAGCAGCTTAGGAGATGTCGGAATAAGCTACGAGCAGTACTTC